Below, one T cell receptor beta chain is given with its context. The entry originates in a study of response to subunit inactivated influenza vaccine. TCRdb re-called the RT-PCR reads with MiXCR, one entry per CDR3 protein. The table has 150,000 to 200,000 distinct CDR3 sequences, about 12% seen once. The germline V gene has CDR1 DFQATT and CDR2 SNEGSKA (reference sequence). V shed 1 base and J 5 bases; nucleotides not matched to a gene: 3. CDR3 length: 13 amino acids. A further study also used this sample, focusing on T cells expressing NK-cell markers. That work contributes: The authors made TCR beta cDNA libraries by 5'RACE template switching. This switching added a universal primer site and UMIs. In sorted CD3+CD56+NKG2C+, CD3+CD56+NKG2C- and CD3+CD56-NKG2C+ T cells, TCR beta repertoires were obtained.

This sequence originates from a man aged 45-60 years who received an inactivated influenza vaccine. The sequencing used CD8+ T cells sorted from PBMCs, collected 11 to 12 days after vaccination. The chain uses TRBV20-1 and TRBJ1-1; TRBD1 matches at 8 bases. The CDR3 sequence: CSARGRGQTEAFF. In nucleotides, the CDR3 is TGCAGTGCTAGAGGCAGGGGGCAAACTGAAGCTTTCTTT.